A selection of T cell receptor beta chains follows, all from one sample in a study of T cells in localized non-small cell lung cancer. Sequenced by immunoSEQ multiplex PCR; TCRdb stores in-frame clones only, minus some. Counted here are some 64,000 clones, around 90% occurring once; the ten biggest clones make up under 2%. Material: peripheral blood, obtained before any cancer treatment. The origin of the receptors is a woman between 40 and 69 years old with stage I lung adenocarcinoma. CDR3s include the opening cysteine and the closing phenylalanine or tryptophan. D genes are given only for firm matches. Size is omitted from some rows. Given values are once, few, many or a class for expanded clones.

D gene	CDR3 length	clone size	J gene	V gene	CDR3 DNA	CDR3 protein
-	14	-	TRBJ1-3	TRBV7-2	TGTGCCAGCAGCCCATGGAGCTCTGGAAACACCATATATTTT	CASSPWSSGNTIYF
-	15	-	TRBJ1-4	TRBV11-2	TGTGCCAGCAGCTTCCCGGGGGCAACTAATGAAAAACTGTTTTTT	CASSFPGATNEKLFF
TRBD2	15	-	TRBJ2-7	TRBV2	TGTGCCAGCAGCGCAGGACTTCGACTAGCGCGTGAGCAGTACTTC	CASSAGLRLAREQYF
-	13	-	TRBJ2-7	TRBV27	TGTGCCAGCAGTGTTGGACAGACCTACGAGCAGTACTTC	CASSVGQTYEQYF
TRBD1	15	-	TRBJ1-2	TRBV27	TGTGCCAGCAGTTCACTAGGACAGGGGGCTCGTGGCTACACCTTC	CASSSLGQGARGYTF
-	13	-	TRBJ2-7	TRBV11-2	TGTGCCAGCAGCTTAGGACCCAGGATCGAGCAGTACTTC	CASSLGPRIEQYF
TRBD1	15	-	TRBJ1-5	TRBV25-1	TGTGCCAGCAGTGAAGCCACAGGGGTTGGTCAGCCCCAGCATTTT	CASSEATGVGQPQHF
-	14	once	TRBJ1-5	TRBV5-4	TGTGCCAGCAGCTTTCAAAGGATCAATCAGCCCCAGCATTTT	CASSFQRINQPQHF
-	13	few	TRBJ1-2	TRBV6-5	TGTGCCAGCAGATACGACGTTAACTATGGCTACACCTTC	CASRYDVNYGYTF
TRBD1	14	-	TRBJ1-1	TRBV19	TGTGCCAGTAGCCCTGACAGGGGGGTCACTGAAGCTTTCTTT	CASSPDRGVTEAFF
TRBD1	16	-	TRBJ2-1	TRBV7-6	TGTGCCAGCAGCATCGGACAGGCCCAAAATTTCAATGAGCAGTTCTTC	CASSIGQAQNFNEQFF